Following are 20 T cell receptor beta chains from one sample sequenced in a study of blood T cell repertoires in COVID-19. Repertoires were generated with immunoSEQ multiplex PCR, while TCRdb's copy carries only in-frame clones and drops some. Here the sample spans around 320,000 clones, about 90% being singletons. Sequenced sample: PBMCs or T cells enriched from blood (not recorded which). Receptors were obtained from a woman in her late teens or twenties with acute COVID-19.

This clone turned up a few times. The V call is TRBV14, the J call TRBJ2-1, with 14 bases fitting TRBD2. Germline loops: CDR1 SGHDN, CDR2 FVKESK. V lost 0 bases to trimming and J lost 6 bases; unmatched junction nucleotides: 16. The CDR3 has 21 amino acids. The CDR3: CASSQEYGLAGGYLGFNEQFF. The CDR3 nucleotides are TGTGCCAGCAGCCAAGAGTATGGACTAGCGGGAGGCTACTTGGGCTTCAATGAGCAGTTCTTC.

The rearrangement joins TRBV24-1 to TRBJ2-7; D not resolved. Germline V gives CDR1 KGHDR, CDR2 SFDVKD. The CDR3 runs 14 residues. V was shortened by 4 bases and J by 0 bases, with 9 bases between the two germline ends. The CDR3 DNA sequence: TGTGCCACCAGTGACCCAACCAGCTCCTACGAGCAGTACTTC. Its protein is CATSDPTSSYEQYF.

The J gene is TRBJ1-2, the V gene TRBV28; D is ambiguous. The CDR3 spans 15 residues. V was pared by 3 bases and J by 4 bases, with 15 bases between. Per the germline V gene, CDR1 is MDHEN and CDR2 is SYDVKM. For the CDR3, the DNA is TGTGCCAGCAGTTTGGCCCCCTACAGCCTCTATGGCTACACCTTC. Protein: CASSLAPYSLYGYTF.

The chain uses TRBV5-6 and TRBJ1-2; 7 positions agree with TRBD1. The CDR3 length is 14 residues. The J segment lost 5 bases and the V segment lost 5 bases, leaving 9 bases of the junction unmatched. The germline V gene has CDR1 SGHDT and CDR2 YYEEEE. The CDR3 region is CASRGTGARYGYTF. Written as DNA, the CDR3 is TGTGCCAGCAGAGGTACAGGGGCGCGATATGGCTACACCTTC.

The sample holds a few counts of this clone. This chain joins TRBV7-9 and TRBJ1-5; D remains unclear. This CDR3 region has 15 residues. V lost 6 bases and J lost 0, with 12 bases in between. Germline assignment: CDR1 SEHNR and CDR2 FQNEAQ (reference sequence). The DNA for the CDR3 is TGTGCCAGCAGTCCTGGCCATATTAGCAATCAGCCCCAGCATTTT. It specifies CASSPGHISNQPQHF.

The CDR3 DNA follows: TGTGCCAGCAGTTTTCGCACAGGGAGTCATGAAGAGACCCAGTACTTC. It encodes CASSFRTGSHEETQYF. V and J are TRBV28 and TRBJ2-5, with D maybe TRBD1 (6 bases). Trimming shortened V by 3 bases and J by 3 bases, and 17 bases separated the two germline ends. The CDR3 spans 16 residues. From germline, CDR1 is MDHEN and CDR2 SYDVKM.

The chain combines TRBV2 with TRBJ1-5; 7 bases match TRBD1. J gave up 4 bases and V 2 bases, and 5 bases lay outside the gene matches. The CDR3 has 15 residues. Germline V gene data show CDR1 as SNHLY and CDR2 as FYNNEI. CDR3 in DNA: TGTGCCAGCAGTGAAAGGGACAGAGAGAATCAGCCCCAGCATTTT. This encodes CASSERDRENQPQHF.

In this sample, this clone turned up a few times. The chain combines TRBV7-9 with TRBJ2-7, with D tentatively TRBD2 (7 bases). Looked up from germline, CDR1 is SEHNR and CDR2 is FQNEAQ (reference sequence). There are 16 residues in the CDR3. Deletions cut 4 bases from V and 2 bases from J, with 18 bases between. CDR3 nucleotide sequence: TGTGCCAGCAGCTCATCTCGGGGGGCCTTGACCTACGAGCAGTACTTC. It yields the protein CASSSSRGALTYEQYF.

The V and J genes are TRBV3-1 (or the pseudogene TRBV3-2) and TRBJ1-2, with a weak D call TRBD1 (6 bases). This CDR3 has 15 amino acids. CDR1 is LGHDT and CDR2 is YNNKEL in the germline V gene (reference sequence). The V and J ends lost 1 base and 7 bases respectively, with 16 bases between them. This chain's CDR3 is CASSQAPTGFAGYTF. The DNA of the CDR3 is TGTGCCAGCAGCCAAGCACCTACAGGGTTCGCTGGCTACACCTTC.

The CDR3 loop is CASSFGRDNYEQYF. CDR3 coding DNA: TGTGCCAGCAGTTTCGGCAGGGATAACTACGAGCAGTACTTC. The chain combines TRBV27 with TRBJ2-7; D possibly corresponds to TRBD1 (5 bases). The V gene's germline CDR1 is MNHEY and CDR2 SMNVEV (reference sequence). V was cut by 3 bases and J by 3 bases, with 12 bases left in between. CDR3 length: 14 residues.

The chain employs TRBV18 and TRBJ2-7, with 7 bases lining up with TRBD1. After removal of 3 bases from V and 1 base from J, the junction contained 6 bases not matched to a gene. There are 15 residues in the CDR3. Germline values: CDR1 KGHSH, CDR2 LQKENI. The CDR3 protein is CASSPPGQRSYEQYF. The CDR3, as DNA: TGTGCCAGCTCACCGCCGGGACAGAGGTCCTACGAGCAGTACTTC.

The CDR3 bases are TGCGCCAGCAGCCCGGGGAGGGGAAAAAACATTCAGTACTTC. Its protein product is CASSPGRGKNIQYF. The V call is TRBV5-1, the J call TRBJ2-4; the match to TRBD2 covers 7 bases. J was trimmed by 4 bases and V by 4 bases; bases with no gene match: 5. The CDR3 covers 14 residues. The germline CDR1 and CDR2 sequences are SGHRS and YFSETQ.

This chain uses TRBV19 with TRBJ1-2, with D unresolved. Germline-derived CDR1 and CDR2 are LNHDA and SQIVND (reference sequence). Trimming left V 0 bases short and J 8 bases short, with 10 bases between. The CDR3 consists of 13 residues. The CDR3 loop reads CASSIEAGRGYTF. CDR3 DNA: TGTGCCAGTAGTATAGAGGCAGGTCGGGGCTACACCTTC. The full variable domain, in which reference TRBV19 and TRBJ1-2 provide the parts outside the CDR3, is DGGITQSPKYLFRKEGQNVTLSCEQNLNHDAMYWYRQDPGQGLRLIYYSQIVNDFQKGDIAEGYSVSREKKESFPLTVTSAQKNPTAFYLCASSIEAGRGYTFGSGTRLTVV.

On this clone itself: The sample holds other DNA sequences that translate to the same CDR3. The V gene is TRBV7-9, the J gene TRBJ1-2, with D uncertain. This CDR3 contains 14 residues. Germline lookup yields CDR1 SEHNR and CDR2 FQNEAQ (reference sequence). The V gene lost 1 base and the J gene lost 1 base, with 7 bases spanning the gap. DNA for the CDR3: TGTGCCAGCAGCTTAGGGGGAGTTAACTATGGCTACACCTTC. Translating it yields CASSLGGVNYGYTF.

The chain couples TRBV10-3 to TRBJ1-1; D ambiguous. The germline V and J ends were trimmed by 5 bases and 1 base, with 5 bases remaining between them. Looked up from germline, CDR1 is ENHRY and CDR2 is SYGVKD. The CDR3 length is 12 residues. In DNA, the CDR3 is TGTGCCATCAGTATCGGGAACACTGAAGCTTTCTTT. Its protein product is CAISIGNTEAFF.

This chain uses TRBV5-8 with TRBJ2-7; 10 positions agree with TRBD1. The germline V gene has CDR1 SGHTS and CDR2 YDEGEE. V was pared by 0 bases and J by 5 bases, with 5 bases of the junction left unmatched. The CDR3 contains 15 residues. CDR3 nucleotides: TGTGCCAGCAGCTTGGGAACCGGGACAGGGGACGAGCAGTACTTC. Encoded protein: CASSLGTGTGDEQYF.

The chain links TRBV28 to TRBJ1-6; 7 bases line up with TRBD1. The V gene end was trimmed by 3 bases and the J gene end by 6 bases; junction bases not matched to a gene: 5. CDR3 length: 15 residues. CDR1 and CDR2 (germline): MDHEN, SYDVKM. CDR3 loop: CASSLQQGSNSPLHF. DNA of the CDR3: TGTGCCAGCAGTTTGCAACAGGGGAGTAATTCACCCCTCCACTTT.

Written as DNA, the CDR3 is TGTGCCAGCAGTCCTCCAGAGAACACTGAAGCTTTCTTT. Its protein is CASSPPENTEAFF. The V gene is TRBV28, the J gene TRBJ1-1; D is undetermined. The ends were cut back, 5 bases at V and 1 base at J, with 8 bases in the middle. In germline, CDR1 is MDHEN, CDR2 SYDVKM. CDR3 length equals 13 residues.

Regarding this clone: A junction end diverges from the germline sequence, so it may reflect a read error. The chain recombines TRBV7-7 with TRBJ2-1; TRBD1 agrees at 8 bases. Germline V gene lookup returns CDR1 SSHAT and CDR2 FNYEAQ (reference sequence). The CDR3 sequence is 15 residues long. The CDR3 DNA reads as TGTGCTAGCAGCTTAGGACAGGGTCAGTACAATGAGCAGTTCTTC. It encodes CASSLGQGQYNEQFF.

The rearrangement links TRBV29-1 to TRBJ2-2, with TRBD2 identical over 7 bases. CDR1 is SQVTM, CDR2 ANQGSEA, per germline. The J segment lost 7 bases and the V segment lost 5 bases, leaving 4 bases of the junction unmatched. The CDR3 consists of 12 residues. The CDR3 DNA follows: TGCAGCGTTCTGCGGGAGAGCGGGGAGCTGTTTTTT. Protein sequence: CSVLRESGELFF.